The present T cell receptor beta chain was sequenced within a study of CD8+CD57+ T cells in acquired aplastic anemia (dated by TCRdb to 2017 to 2018). Regarding the research as a whole: Extracted DNA from sorted CD4+ and CD8+ cells averaged around 3.4 ug, ranging from roughly 0.17 to 27.4 ug. CD8+CD57+ expansion was defined as frequency above the mean frequency observed in healthy subjects.

About this clonotype itself: This receptor's antigen is unknown. The input lacks base qualities; no much larger clone sits a single base away.

Study-wide conclusions, independent of this receptor: Between patients and healthy controls, no significant difference in CD8+ Simpson's diversity was found (P=0.060). Approximately 31 CD8+ CDR3 sequences were found in both patients and controls but appeared to be highly expressed in patients and within the immunodominant clones of the patients.

Patients chosen for sequencing had shown expansion of CD8+CD57+ cells by flow cytometry. Severe acquired aplastic anemia was diagnosed in all patients according to International Study of Aplastic Anemia and Agranulocytosis and Camitta criteria. At the time blood was sampled, none of the patients had received any therapy. In this study, sorted CD4+ and CD8+ T cells from the blood of healthy subjects and of severe aplastic anemia patients had their TCR repertoires deep-sequenced. In the USA, patient enrollment took place under clinicaltrials.gov protocols 00001620, 01623167, 00001397, 00071045, 00081523 and 00961064. Ficoll-Paque density gradient centrifugation was used to isolate peripheral blood mononuclear cells. Before DNA was extracted, CD4+ and CD8+ T cells were sorted using either FACS or magnetic beads. TCR beta VDJ combination and CDR3 sequence profiling used genomic DNA as the template. An Illumina HiSeq 2000 was the platform used for TCR repertoire sequencing. For the original study's pipeline: TRBV/TRBJ rearrangement plots, CDR3 size and DJ length profiles, and Simpson's diversity index were used to assess repertoires. Whichever DNA sequence was most abundant in the deep sequencing data was defined as the immunodominant clone. CDR3 amino acid sequences were checked for sharing across subjects and were also compared against the VDJdb database and published repertoires. TCRdb passed the public sequencing reads through fastp at Q25 and MiXCR, retaining productive beta sequences. Each CDR3 protein appears once, grouped with its most common genes and DNA. The V and J calls follow TCRdb's processing rather than the paper's. In this sample the table shows approximately 100,000 distinct CDR3 sequences, roughly two thirds of which occur a single time. Together, the top ten hold 65% of the sample.

CDR1 and CDR2 were assigned from the germline V gene (reference sequence) as LNHDA and SQIVND. V and J are truncated by 2 bases and 9 bases respectively, leaving an intervening sequence of 14 bases. The CDR3 goes from the cysteine to the phenylalanine over 14 residues. The only DNA kept is the CDR3, 42 bases in frame from the first base. The sequence came from a human donor with aplastic anemia. The sample comprised sorted CD4+, CD8+, or CD8+CD57+ T cells (not recorded which) from PBMCs. The chain joins TRBV19 to TRBJ1-5, with the D gene too uncertain to name. The CDR3 here reads CASSIPPGSWPQHF. The bases read TGTGCCAGTAGTATACCCCCGGGAAGCTGGCCCCAGCATTTT.